This TCR beta chain stems from a study of Graves' ophthalmopathy and Graves' hyperthyroidism. Study as a whole: Peripheral blood sampling occurred at initial diagnosis, before any treatment.

On this clonotype itself: The target antigen is unknown.

RNA served as the template for amplifying TCR beta CDR3 regions. The workflow started with a first-round RT-PCR run with HTBI primers and then moved on to a second-round multiplex PCR. One entry per CDR3 protein, called by TCRdb with MiXCR from the multiplex PCR reads. Among roughly 39,000 distinct CDR3 sequences listed, around half were seen once. Study findings and constraints: Most thyroid clonotypes with frequency above 0.001 were detected in blood too.

Clinicians made diagnoses from clinical symptoms, serum thyroxine, TRAb, thyroid ultrasound and orbital computed tomography. The starting material, about 9.5 ml of fresh peripheral blood, provided the PBMCs. This CDR3 spans 13 amino acids. CDR1 and CDR2 from the germline V gene are SGDLS and YYNGEE. The germline V and J ends were trimmed by 2 bases and 5 bases, with 10 bases remaining between them. The sequenced material came from peripheral blood. The V call is TRBV9, the J call TRBJ1-2; the D is unclear. The sequence derives from an adult woman with stable Graves' hyperthyroidism. The CDR3 DNA is TGTGCCAGCAGCGTTGGACTTCCTTATGGCTACACCTTC. It yields the protein CASSVGLPYGYTF. Together with reference TRBV9 and TRBJ1-2, the CDR3 gives the full variable domain: DSGVTQTPKHLITATGQRVTLRCSPRSGDLSVYWYQQSLDQGLQFLIQYYNGEERAKGNILERFSAQQFPDLHSELNLSSLELGDSALYFCASSVGLPYGYTFGSGTRLTVV.